The present T cell receptor (beta chain) was sequenced within a study of blood T cell repertoires in COVID-19. Original analysis: Amplified reference gene primers provided the basis for estimating nucleated cell counts. Generated by immunoSEQ multiplex PCR, the TCRdb table keeps only in-frame clones and is missing some. Clone size and the V and J calls come from that table; the DNA yielded D and trimming. The sample has approximately 30,000 clones; 80% to 90% are singletons. Germline V gene lookup returns CDR1 MNHEY and CDR2 SVGAGI. The V gene end was trimmed by 0 bases and the J gene end by 6 bases; junction bases not matched to a gene: 7. CDR3 length equals 16 residues.

The rearrangement links TRBV6-5 to TRBJ2-1, with 8 bases that match TRBD1. The sequenced sample consisted of peripheral blood. The receptor comes from a woman in her thirties or forties with active or convalescent COVID-19. CDR3 amino acids: CASSYSAGQVVNEQFF. Here the CDR3 DNA reads TGTGCCAGCAGTTACTCGGCGGGACAGGTGGTCAATGAGCAGTTCTTC.